This T cell receptor (beta chain) was obtained from a study of sequential checkpoint blockade in melanoma. About the research overall: Maintenance nivolumab came after either treatment sequence.

The table came from immunoSEQ multiplex PCR; TCRdb's copy has only in-frame clones and leaves some out. The table lists 20,000 to 25,000 clones, roughly 82% of them singletons. This clone was recorded a few times. Treatment here: randomized to nivolumab then ipilimumab (arm A) or the reverse (arm B). None of the patients previously received DNA-damaging chemotherapy. Sorted cells were live CD3+CD8+, lacking CD19 and CD56, from PBMCs. The source material was CD8+ T cells sorted from blood (inferred from file names), sampled from a patient given nivolumab and ipilimumab in sequence. This receptor was identified in a human donor with melanoma.

CDR3 sequence reads: CASSVSGTRNEQFF. As DNA, the CDR3 is TGTGCCAGCAGCGTTAGCGGGACTCGCAATGAGCAGTTCTTC. The chain couples TRBV7-9 to TRBJ2-1; 8 bases align to TRBD2. The CDR3 runs 14 residues. Looked up from germline, CDR1 is SEHNR and CDR2 is FQNEAQ (reference sequence). V gave up 5 bases and J gave up 6 bases; unmatched junction bases: 6.